Listed below are T cell receptor beta chains from one sample, sequenced in a study of T cells expressing NK-cell markers. TCRdb derives one entry per CDR3 protein from the 5' RACE reads, leaving out DNA. In all, the sample yields roughly 430,000 distinct CDR3 sequences. Sequenced: blood T cells: a sorted CD56 or NKG2C T cell subset, CD4+ or CD8+ T cells, or bulk PBMC T cells (not recorded which). These receptors originate from a woman between 18 and 69 years old in good health. Both conserved end residues are part of each CDR3. The order of the fields is V gene, CDR3 length, J gene, CDR3 protein.

V gene: TRBV29-1; CDR3 length: 12; J gene: TRBJ1-3; CDR3 protein: CSVKYSGNTIYF
V gene: TRBV12-3/TRBV12-4; CDR3 length: 15; J gene: TRBJ1-1; CDR3 protein: CASSELTDYNTEAFF
V gene: TRBV7-8; CDR3 length: 16; J gene: TRBJ2-5; CDR3 protein: CASSLLFREYQETQYF
V gene: TRBV28; CDR3 length: 15; J gene: TRBJ2-3; CDR3 protein: CASSPHSGLTDTQYF
V gene: TRBV7-2; CDR3 length: 15; J gene: TRBJ2-1; CDR3 protein: CASRPPAGSYNEQFF
V gene: TRBV12-3/TRBV12-4; CDR3 length: 17; J gene: TRBJ2-2; CDR3 protein: CASRKTTGTGNTGELFF
V gene: TRBV6-5; CDR3 length: 16; J gene: TRBJ2-1; CDR3 protein: CASSYSSWEAGAEQFF
V gene: TRBV7-9; CDR3 length: 16; J gene: TRBJ2-1; CDR3 protein: CASSLVPGLADPEQFF
V gene: TRBV4-3; CDR3 length: 13; J gene: TRBJ2-1; CDR3 protein: CASSHRHSLEQFF
V gene: TRBV7-2; CDR3 length: 13; J gene: TRBJ2-1; CDR3 protein: CASTSRWYNEQFF
V gene: TRBV12-3/TRBV12-4; CDR3 length: 17; J gene: TRBJ1-1; CDR3 protein: CASSPLWGQGSDTEAFF
V gene: TRBV25-1; CDR3 length: 16; J gene: TRBJ2-5; CDR3 protein: CASSDPVAGLLETQYF
V gene: TRBV19; CDR3 length: 13; J gene: TRBJ1-6; CDR3 protein: CASRGQGRPPLHF
V gene: TRBV5-6; CDR3 length: 14; J gene: TRBJ1-5; CDR3 protein: CASRVGGVKGPQHF
V gene: TRBV20-1; CDR3 length: 14; J gene: TRBJ1-3; CDR3 protein: CSANGQTIGNTIYF
V gene: TRBV28; CDR3 length: 13; J gene: TRBJ1-5; CDR3 protein: CASTETWDQPQHF
V gene: TRBV19; CDR3 length: 15; J gene: TRBJ1-1; CDR3 protein: CASSIVGQSSTEAFF
V gene: TRBV4-2; CDR3 length: 15; J gene: TRBJ1-4; CDR3 protein: CASTPTGSRREKLFF
V gene: TRBV27; CDR3 length: 11; J gene: TRBJ2-1; CDR3 protein: CASKEFNEQFF
V gene: TRBV7-9; CDR3 length: 15; J gene: TRBJ2-5; CDR3 protein: CASRPGLGAYETQYF
V gene: TRBV19; CDR3 length: 14; J gene: TRBJ1-5; CDR3 protein: CATDNRVRNQPQHF
V gene: TRBV20-1; CDR3 length: 14; J gene: TRBJ2-2; CDR3 protein: CSARDLGEAGELFF
V gene: TRBV29-1; CDR3 length: 14; J gene: TRBJ2-7; CDR3 protein: CSVPRLAGGSEQYF
V gene: TRBV12-3/TRBV12-4; CDR3 length: 13; J gene: TRBJ2-7; CDR3 protein: CASSLNLLSEQYF
V gene: TRBV4-2; CDR3 length: 15; J gene: TRBJ2-5; CDR3 protein: CASSQIRQLQETQYF
V gene: TRBV19; CDR3 length: 14; J gene: TRBJ2-5; CDR3 protein: CASSRTGGWETQYF
V gene: TRBV7-3; CDR3 length: 17; J gene: TRBJ2-1; CDR3 protein: CASSLTFGGVPYNEQFF
V gene: TRBV18; CDR3 length: 14; J gene: TRBJ2-7; CDR3 protein: CASSRQGGPYEQYF
V gene: TRBV3-1; CDR3 length: 15; J gene: TRBJ1-5; CDR3 protein: CASSQGQEYYQPQHF
V gene: TRBV28; CDR3 length: 17; J gene: TRBJ2-2; CDR3 protein: CASSSRNSGRATGELFF